Each of the 3 T cell receptor beta chains below was sequenced from the same sample in a study of cytomegalovirus exposure and HLA in healthy donors. PCR was performed using 60 Vbeta and 13 Jbeta primers. Sequenced by immunoSEQ multiplex PCR; TCRdb stores in-frame clones only, minus some. The sample has 160,000 or so clones, around four fifths seen once. Sequenced: PBMCs. All receptors derive from a male donor in good health and CMV-seronegative.

The chain couples TRBV29-1 to TRBJ2-3; a possible D gene is TRBD1 (6 bases). V lost 1 base, J lost 7 bases, and 12 bases lay in between. This CDR3 region has 13 residues. Germline assignment: CDR1 SQVTM and CDR2 ANQGSEA. CDR3 sequence: CSVEGTAPNTQYF. CDR3 DNA sequence: TGCAGCGTTGAAGGGACAGCTCCTAATACGCAGTATTTT.

The chain recombines TRBV7-2 with TRBJ2-1, with 15 bases lining up with TRBD2. The CDR3 is made up of 18 amino acids. The germline CDR1 and CDR2 sequences are SGHTA and FQGNSA. Germline trimming cut 5 bases from V and 7 bases from J; bases unmatched to any gene: 12. The CDR3, as DNA: TGTGCCAGCAGCCCCGGGACTAGCGGGAGGCCGCGGGGGAATGAGCAGTTCTTC. This gives the protein CASSPGTSGRPRGNEQFF.

This clone has only one observation. The chain employs TRBV7-2 and TRBJ2-7, with 9 bases fitting TRBD1. Germline CDR1 reads SGHTA; CDR2 reads FQGNSA. This CDR3 has 15 residues. J was trimmed by 7 bases and V by 3 bases; bases with no gene match: 10. The CDR3: CASSLYGTGNREQYF. For the CDR3, the DNA is TGTGCCAGCAGCTTGTACGGGACAGGGAACAGGGAGCAGTACTTC.